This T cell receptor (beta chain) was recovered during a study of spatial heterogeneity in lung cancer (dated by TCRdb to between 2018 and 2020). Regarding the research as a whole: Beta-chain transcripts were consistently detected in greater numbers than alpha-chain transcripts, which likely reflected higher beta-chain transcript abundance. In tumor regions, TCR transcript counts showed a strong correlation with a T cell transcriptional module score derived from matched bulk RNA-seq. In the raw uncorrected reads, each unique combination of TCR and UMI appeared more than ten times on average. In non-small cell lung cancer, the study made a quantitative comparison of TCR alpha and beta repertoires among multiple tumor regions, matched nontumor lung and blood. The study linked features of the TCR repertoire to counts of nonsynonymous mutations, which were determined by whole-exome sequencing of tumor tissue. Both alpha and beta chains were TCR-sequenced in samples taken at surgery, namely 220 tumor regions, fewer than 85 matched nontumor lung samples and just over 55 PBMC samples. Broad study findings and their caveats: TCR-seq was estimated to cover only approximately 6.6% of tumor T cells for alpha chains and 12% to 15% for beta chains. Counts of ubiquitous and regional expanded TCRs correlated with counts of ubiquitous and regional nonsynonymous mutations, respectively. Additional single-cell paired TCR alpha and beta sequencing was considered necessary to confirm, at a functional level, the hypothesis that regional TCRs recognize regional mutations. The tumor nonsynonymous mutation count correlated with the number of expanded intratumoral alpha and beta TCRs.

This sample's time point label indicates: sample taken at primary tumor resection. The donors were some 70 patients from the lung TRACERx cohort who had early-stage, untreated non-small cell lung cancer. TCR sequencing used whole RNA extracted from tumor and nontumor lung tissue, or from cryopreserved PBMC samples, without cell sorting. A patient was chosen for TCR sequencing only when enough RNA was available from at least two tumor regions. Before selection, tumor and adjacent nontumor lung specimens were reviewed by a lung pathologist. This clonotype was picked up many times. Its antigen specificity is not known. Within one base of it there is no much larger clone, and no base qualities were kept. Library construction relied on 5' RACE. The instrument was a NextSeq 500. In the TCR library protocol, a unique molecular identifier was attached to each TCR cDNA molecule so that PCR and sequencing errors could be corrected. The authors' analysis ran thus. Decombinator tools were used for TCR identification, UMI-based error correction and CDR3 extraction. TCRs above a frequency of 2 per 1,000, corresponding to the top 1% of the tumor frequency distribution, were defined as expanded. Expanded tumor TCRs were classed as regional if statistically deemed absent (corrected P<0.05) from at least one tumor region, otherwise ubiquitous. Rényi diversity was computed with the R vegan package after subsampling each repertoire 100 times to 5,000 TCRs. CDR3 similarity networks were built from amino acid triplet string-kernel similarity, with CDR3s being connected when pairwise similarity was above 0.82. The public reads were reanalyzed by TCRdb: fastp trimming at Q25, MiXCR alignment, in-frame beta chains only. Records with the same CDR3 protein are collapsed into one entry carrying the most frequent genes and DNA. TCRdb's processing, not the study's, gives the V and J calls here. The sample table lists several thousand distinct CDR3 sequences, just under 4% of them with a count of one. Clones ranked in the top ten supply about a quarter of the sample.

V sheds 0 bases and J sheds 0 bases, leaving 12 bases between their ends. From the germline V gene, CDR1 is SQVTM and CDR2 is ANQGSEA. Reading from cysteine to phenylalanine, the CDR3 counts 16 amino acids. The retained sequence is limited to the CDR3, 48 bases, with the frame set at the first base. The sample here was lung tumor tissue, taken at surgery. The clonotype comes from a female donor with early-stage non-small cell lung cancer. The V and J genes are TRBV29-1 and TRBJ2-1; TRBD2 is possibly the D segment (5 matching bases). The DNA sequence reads TGCAGCGTTGAAGATCCTAGCCGGCGCTCCTACAATGAGCAGTTCTTC. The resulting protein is CSVEDPSRRSYNEQFF.